Listed below are T cell receptor beta chains from one sample, sequenced in a study of radiation and T cells in renal cell carcinoma. Using immunoSEQ multiplex PCR, the repertoire was profiled, and TCRdb retains in-frame clones only, with some absent. The table has around 4,000 clones, approximately 65% seen once. The specimen was tumor tissue, collected from a patient whose treatment included radiotherapy and nephrectomy. The receptors shown here come from a woman aged 55-70 years with renal cell carcinoma. Both conserved end residues are part of each CDR3. A D gene is named only where the DNA matches it firmly. Some rows have no size entry. The others give once, few or many, or a class for an expanded clone.

CDR3	DNA	D	length	J	size	V
CASRLDSPVPDSYEQYF	TGTGCAAGTCGCTTAGACTCCCCGGTACCCGACTCCTACGAGCAGTACTTC	-	17	TRBJ2-7	-	TRBV12-2
CASSREGDNSPLHF	TGTGCCAGCTCACGTGAGGGGGATAATTCACCCCTCCACTTT	-	14	TRBJ1-6	-	TRBV18
CASSLGGKPYEQYF	TGTGCCAGCAGTTTAGGGGGTAAGCCCTACGAGCAGTACTTC	-	14	TRBJ2-7	few	TRBV27
CASSLRQDYGYTF	TGTGCCAGCAGCTTACGGCAGGACTATGGCTACACCTTC	-	13	TRBJ1-2	few	TRBV7-9
CASTRARGETQYF	TGTGCCAGCACAAGAGCTAGGGGTGAGACCCAGTACTTC	-	13	TRBJ2-5	-	TRBV6-1
CASIGGYGYTF	TGTGCCAGCATTGGGGGCTATGGCTACACCTTC	-	11	TRBJ1-2	large	TRBV6-1
CASSFRGLAGETQYF	TGTGCCAGCAGCTTTAGGGGACTAGCGGGCGAGACCCAGTACTTC	TRBD2	15	TRBJ2-5	-	TRBV7-6
CASSPGLAGGQSQETQYF	TGTGCCAGCAGCCCAGGACTAGCGGGGGGACAATCCCAAGAGACCCAGTACTTC	TRBD2	18	TRBJ2-5	once	TRBV28
CASSQGLAGGGRDEKLFF	TGTGCCAGCAGCCAAGGCCTCGCCGGGGGGGGGAGAGATGAAAAACTGTTTTTT	-	18	TRBJ1-4	-	TRBV14
CASSLGKRTEAFF	TGTGCCAGCAGCTTAGGCAAGCGCACTGAAGCTTTCTTT	-	13	TRBJ1-1	large	TRBV7-9
CASSYSSKNTEAFF	TGTGCCAGCAGTTACTCGAGCAAGAACACTGAAGCTTTCTTT	-	14	TRBJ1-1	-	TRBV6-5
CSVVGQVTYEQYF	TGCAGCGTTGTGGGACAGGTAACTTACGAGCAGTACTTC	TRBD1	13	TRBJ2-7	few	TRBV29-1
CASSPSQAYAANEQFF	TGTGCCAGCTCACCATCACAGGCCTATGCGGCTAATGAGCAGTTCTTC	-	16	TRBJ2-1	-	TRBV18
CASSAQQGTSGANVLTF	TGTGCCAGCAGCGCCCAACAGGGTACCTCTGGGGCCAACGTCCTGACTTTC	-	17	TRBJ2-6	-	TRBV9
CASSTPTGNSPLHF	TGTGCCAGTAGTACCCCGACGGGGAATTCACCCCTCCACTTT	-	14	TRBJ1-6	-	TRBV19
CASVGGGGGNNQPQHF	TGTGCCAGCGTCGGGGGGGGAGGGGGGAACAATCAGCCCCAGCATTTT	-	16	TRBJ1-5	-	TRBV6-6
CASSLFDKSPLHF	TGTGCCAGCAGTTTATTCGACAAGTCACCCCTCCACTTT	-	13	TRBJ1-6	-	TRBV27
CASSIPLGQGGGYGYTF	TGTGCCAGCAGTATACCCCTTGGACAGGGTGGCGGCTATGGCTACACCTTC	TRBD1	17	TRBJ1-2	-	TRBV28
CASSQVGGYGEKLFF	TGCGCCAGCAGCCAAGTAGGAGGGTACGGTGAAAAACTGTTTTTT	-	15	TRBJ1-4	-	TRBV4-1
CASSVDPSKETQYF	TGTGCCAGCAGCGTGGACCCCTCCAAGGAGACCCAGTACTTC	-	14	TRBJ2-5	once	TRBV7-2
CATQRDRGFPGELFF	TGTGCCACTCAAAGGGACAGGGGTTTCCCCGGGGAGCTGTTTTTT	TRBD1	15	TRBJ2-2	-	TRBV6-1
CASSVVGGGANGYTF	TGTGCCAGCAGCGTAGTTGGCGGAGGGGCTAATGGCTACACCTTC	-	15	TRBJ1-2	few	TRBV9
CASSEVQGFFGTEAFF	TGTGCCAGCAGTGAAGTACAGGGATTCTTCGGCACTGAAGCTTTCTTT	-	16	TRBJ1-1	-	TRBV6-1
CASRSMDRGIQETQYF	TGTGCCAGCAGAAGTATGGACAGGGGTATCCAAGAGACCCAGTACTTC	TRBD1	16	TRBJ2-5	medium-sized	TRBV27
CASSTTGVGTDTQYF	TGTGCCAGCTCAACGACGGGGGTAGGCACAGATACGCAGTATTTT	-	15	TRBJ2-3	-	TRBV18
CASTPIGHTEAFF	TGTGCCAGCACTCCCATAGGCCACACTGAAGCTTTCTTT	-	13	TRBJ1-1	few	TRBV9
CASSQDSGTSGFNEQFF	TGCGCCAGCAGCCAAGACTCCGGGACTAGCGGGTTCAATGAGCAGTTCTTC	TRBD2	17	TRBJ2-1	-	TRBV4-1
CASSFGMRRESFYGYTF	TGTGCCAGCAGTTTTGGGATGAGACGTGAGTCTTTCTATGGCTACACCTTC	-	17	TRBJ1-2	-	TRBV27
CASIKRGPYGYTF	TGTGCCAGCATCAAACGGGGTCCCTATGGCTACACCTTC	-	13	TRBJ1-2	few	TRBV5-8
CASTLLGGQDEQFF	TGTGCCAGCACTCTTCTGGGGGGCCAGGATGAGCAGTTCTTC	-	14	TRBJ2-1	-	TRBV28
CASSPLGGGELFF	TGTGCCAGCAGCCCTTTGGGAGGCGGGGAGCTGTTTTTT	-	13	TRBJ2-2	few	TRBV11-2
CASSEWTGGNYEQYF	TGTGCCAGCAGTGAATGGACAGGGGGCAACTACGAGCAGTACTTC	TRBD1	15	TRBJ2-7	-	TRBV25-1
CASSLGGQGNEKLFF	TGTGCCAGCAGCTTAGGGGGACAGGGGAATGAAAAACTGTTTTTT	TRBD1	15	TRBJ1-4	few	TRBV7-8
CASSSGQDSSGYTF	TGTGCCAGCAGCAGTGGACAGGATTCAAGTGGCTACACCTTC	TRBD1	14	TRBJ1-2	-	TRBV7-2
CAISETSGGSRAYEQYF	TGTGCCATCAGTGAGACGTCTGGCGGGAGTCGCGCTTACGAGCAGTACTTC	TRBD2	17	TRBJ2-7	-	TRBV10-3
CASRIQGGNSPLHF	TGTGCCAGCCGGATACAGGGAGGTAATTCACCCCTCCACTTT	-	14	TRBJ1-6	-	TRBV6-6
CASFTLEGETQYF	TGTGCCAGCTTTACACTAGAAGGGGAGACCCAGTACTTC	-	13	TRBJ2-5	-	TRBV5-4
CASSGPPSMDIQYF	TGTGCCAGCAGCGGCCCCCCTAGCATGGACATTCAGTACTTC	-	14	TRBJ2-4	-	TRBV6-6
CASSLVAAHQETQYF	TGTGCCAGCAGCTTGGTCGCGGCCCACCAAGAGACCCAGTACTTC	-	15	TRBJ2-5	-	TRBV5-8
CATSGWESTNEKLFF	TGCGCCACCTCAGGCTGGGAATCAACTAATGAAAAACTGTTTTTT	-	15	TRBJ1-4	once	TRBV10-2
CASSLGTSGYTF	TGTGCCAGCAGCTTGGGGACTAGTGGCTACACCTTC	-	12	TRBJ1-2	-	TRBV5-6
CASSPRAGARAKLFF	TGTGCCAGCAGCCCACGGGCGGGGGCAAGGGCGAAACTGTTTTTT	-	15	TRBJ1-4	once	TRBV5-6
CASSNGNTIYF	TGTGCCAGCAGTAATGGAAACACCATATATTTT	-	11	TRBJ1-3	few	TRBV6-5
CASREPRNRGGKPEAFF	TGTGCCAGCAGGGAACCGCGGAATCGAGGGGGCAAACCTGAAGCTTTCTTT	TRBD1	17	TRBJ1-1	medium-sized	TRBV6-1
CAWSWSGGSYNSPLHF	TGTGCCTGGAGTTGGTCAGGGGGCTCCTATAATTCACCCCTCCACTTT	TRBD1	16	TRBJ1-6	-	TRBV30
CASSVGTGTGYTF	TGTGCCAGCAGCGTCGGGACAGGGACTGGCTACACCTTC	TRBD1	13	TRBJ1-2	few	TRBV9
CASSQGRGNEKLFF	TGTGCCAGCAGTCAGGGAAGGGGGAATGAAAAACTGTTTTTT	-	14	TRBJ1-4	few	TRBV7-8
CASSGKQSGREQYF	TGTGCCAGCAGCGGTAAGCAGTCCGGCCGGGAGCAGTACTTC	-	14	TRBJ2-7	once	TRBV9
CASVGAGGTEAFF	TGTGCCAGCGTGGGGGCCGGAGGGACTGAAGCTTTCTTT	-	13	TRBJ1-1	large	TRBV19
CASRLGQGAREQYF	TGTGCCAGCAGGCTCGGACAGGGGGCGCGCGAGCAGTACTTC	TRBD1	14	TRBJ2-7	medium-sized	TRBV27
CASSLQGRYYGYTF	TGTGCCAGCAGCTTGCAGGGAAGATACTATGGCTACACCTTC	-	14	TRBJ1-2	-	TRBV5-4
CASSQEGTGPGANVLTF	TGCGCCAGCAGCCAAGAAGGAACAGGCCCTGGGGCCAACGTCCTGACTTTC	-	17	TRBJ2-6	-	TRBV4-3
CASSYLQTGMPGELFF	TGTGCCAGCAGTTACTTACAGACAGGAATGCCCGGGGAGCTGTTTTTT	-	16	TRBJ2-2	-	TRBV6-5
CASSTGTRNTEAFF	TGCGCCAGCAGCACCGGGACAAGGAACACTGAAGCTTTCTTT	-	14	TRBJ1-1	few	TRBV5-1
CASKAGAWKDGYTF	TGTGCCAGCAAGGCAGGGGCTTGGAAGGATGGCTACACCTTC	-	14	TRBJ1-2	-	TRBV2
CASSESENQPQHF	TGTGCCAGCTCAGAATCGGAGAATCAGCCCCAGCATTTT	-	13	TRBJ1-5	-	TRBV18